What follows are 3 T cell receptor beta chains derived from one specimen sequenced in a study of Ad26.COV2.S vaccination and SARS-CoV-2 variants. Some clones are missing from TCRdb's copy, which holds only in-frame ones; the method was immunoSEQ multiplex PCR. The data hold 150,000 to 200,000 clones, with approximately 90% observed a single time. The specimen was peripheral blood, collected after recovery from COVID-19. These TCRs come from a human donor who had recovered from COVID-19.

V is TRBV6-5 and J is TRBJ2-7; TRBD1 agrees at 11 bases. V lost 6 bases to trimming and J lost 5 bases; unmatched junction nucleotides: 6. The CDR3 is 14 amino acids. Germline lookup yields CDR1 MNHEY and CDR2 SVGAGI. For the CDR3, the DNA is TGTGCCAGCAGGGGGACAGGGGGTGCCCACGAGCAGTACTTC. This gives the protein CASRGTGGAHEQYF.

Comments on this clone: One end of the junction varies from germline; a read error may be responsible. The chain has TRBV7-7 and TRBJ2-5; a possible D gene is TRBD1 (6 bases). CDR1 is SSHAT, CDR2 FNYEAQ, per germline (reference sequence). The CDR3 has 14 residues. In DNA, the CDR3 is TGTGCTAGCAGTTCCTTGGACAGTGAAGAGACCCAGTACTTC. Encoded protein: CASSSLDSEETQYF.

The chain combines TRBV7-2 with TRBJ2-5, with unresolved D. V shed 1 base and J shed 2 bases, with 8 bases lying between them. Germline V gene data show CDR1 as SGHTA and CDR2 as FQGNSA. This CDR3 has 14 amino acids. DNA of the CDR3: TGTGCCAGCAGCTTAGGCCGGATTCAAGAGACCCAGTACTTC. Translation: CASSLGRIQETQYF.